Sequencing of this T cell receptor (beta chain) was carried out in a study of CD8+ T cells in alopecia areata. Overall study results and limits: Besides other cells, scalp samples also yield sequences of resident alphabeta T cells from normal skin.

As to treatment: oral pan-JAK inhibitor, 5-10 mg twice daily. Samples from alopecia areata patients were lesional scalp punch biopsies and peripheral blood. Remarks on this clone: Antigen specificity is unknown.

V was clipped by 5 bases and J by 5 bases, with 13 bases between them. CDR1 and CDR2 from the germline V gene are SGHVS and FNYEAQ. The CDR3 is 13 residues long. cDNA serving as the sequencing template came from extracted, reverse transcribed RNA. Repertoires were generated with immunoSEQ multiplex PCR, while TCRdb's copy carries only in-frame clones and drops some. The table has roughly 100,000 clones, about nine tenths seen once. V gene TRBV7-6 combines with J gene TRBJ2-7, with D unresolved. Sequencing used CD8+ T cells sorted from blood, obtained at week 34, from a patient treated with tofacitinib. The origin of this receptor is a human donor with alopecia areata. The DNA of the CDR3 is TGTGCCAGCAGCGAGAGAACCTTCGACGAGCAGTACTTC. It yields the protein CASSERTFDEQYF.